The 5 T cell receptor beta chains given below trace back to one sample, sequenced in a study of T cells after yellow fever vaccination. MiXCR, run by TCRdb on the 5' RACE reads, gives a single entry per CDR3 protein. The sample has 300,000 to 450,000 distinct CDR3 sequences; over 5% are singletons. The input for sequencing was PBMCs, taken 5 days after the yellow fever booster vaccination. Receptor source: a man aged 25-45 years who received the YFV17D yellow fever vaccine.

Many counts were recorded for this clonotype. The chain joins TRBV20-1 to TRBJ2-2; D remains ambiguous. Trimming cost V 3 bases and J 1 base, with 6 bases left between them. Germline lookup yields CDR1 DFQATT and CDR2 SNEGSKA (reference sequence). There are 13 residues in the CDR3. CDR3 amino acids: CSARLRNTGELFF. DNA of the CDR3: TGCAGTGCTAGGCTCAGGAACACCGGGGAGCTGTTTTTT.

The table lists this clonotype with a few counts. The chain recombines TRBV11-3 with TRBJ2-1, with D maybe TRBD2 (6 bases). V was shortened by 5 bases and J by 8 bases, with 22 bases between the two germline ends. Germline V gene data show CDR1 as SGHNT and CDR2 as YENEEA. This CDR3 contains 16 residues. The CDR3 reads CASSPGGTPGEDEQFF. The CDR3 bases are TGTGCCAGCAGCCCAGGAGGTACCCCGGGAGAAGATGAGCAGTTCTTC.

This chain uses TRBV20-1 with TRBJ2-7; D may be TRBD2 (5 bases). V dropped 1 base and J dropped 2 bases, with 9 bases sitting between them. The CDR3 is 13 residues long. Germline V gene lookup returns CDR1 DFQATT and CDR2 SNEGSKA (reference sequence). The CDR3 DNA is TGCAGTGCTAGAGGCGGGCCTCCCTACGAGCAGTACTTC. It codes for CSARGGPPYEQYF.

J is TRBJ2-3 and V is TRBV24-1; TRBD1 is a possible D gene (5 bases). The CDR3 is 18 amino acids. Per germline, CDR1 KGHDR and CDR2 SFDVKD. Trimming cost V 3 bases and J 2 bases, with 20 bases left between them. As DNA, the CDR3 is TGTGCCACCAGTGATGGCCTCGGAAAGACAGACACCACAGATACGCAGTATTTT. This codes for CATSDGLGKTDTTDTQYF.

The CDR3 region has the DNA TGTGCCAGCAGTGAAGGGGAGCAGGGGTGGACCCAGTACTTC. Residues: CASSEGEQGWTQYF. The gene calls are TRBV2 and TRBJ2-5; tentatively, D is TRBD1 (6 bases). The germline V gene has CDR1 SNHLY and CDR2 FYNNEI. This CDR3 has 14 residues. Trimming shortened V by 1 base and J by 7 bases, and 13 bases separated the two germline ends.